This T cell receptor beta chain originates from a study of CD8 T cells in Susac syndrome. Reverse transcription used about 0.45 to 1 ug RNA and random hexamers. TCRdb redid the calling of the immunoSEQ multiplex PCR reads with MiXCR, one entry per CDR3 protein. The sample consists of about 240,000 distinct CDR3 sequences, almost 97% of them appearing once. Trimming cost V 1 base and J 13 bases; bases outside gene matches: 6. The CDR3 length is 12 residues. CDR1 is GTSNPN, CDR2 SVGIG, per germline (reference sequence). Study results and caveats: TCR sequencing and HLA analysis covered a relatively small number of individuals.

The study sequenced TCR beta in blood CD8+ and CD4+ T cells. This clonotype was observed once. Antigen unknown. Specimen: CD4+ T cells from PBMCs. The clonotype comes from a human donor with Susac syndrome. V and J are TRBV30 and TRBJ2-1, with TRBD2 matching over 8 bases. The CDR3 DNA reads as TGTGCCTGGAGTGGCGGACTAGCTCGTCAGTTCTTC. This sequence encodes CAWSGGLARQFF. Full variable domain (remainder filled in from reference TRBV30 and TRBJ2-1): SQTIHQWPATLVQPVGSPLSLECTVEGTSNPNLYWYRQAAGRGLQLLFYSVGIGQISSEVPQNLSASRPQDRQFILSSKKLLLSDSGFYLCAWSGGLARQFFGPGTRLTVL.